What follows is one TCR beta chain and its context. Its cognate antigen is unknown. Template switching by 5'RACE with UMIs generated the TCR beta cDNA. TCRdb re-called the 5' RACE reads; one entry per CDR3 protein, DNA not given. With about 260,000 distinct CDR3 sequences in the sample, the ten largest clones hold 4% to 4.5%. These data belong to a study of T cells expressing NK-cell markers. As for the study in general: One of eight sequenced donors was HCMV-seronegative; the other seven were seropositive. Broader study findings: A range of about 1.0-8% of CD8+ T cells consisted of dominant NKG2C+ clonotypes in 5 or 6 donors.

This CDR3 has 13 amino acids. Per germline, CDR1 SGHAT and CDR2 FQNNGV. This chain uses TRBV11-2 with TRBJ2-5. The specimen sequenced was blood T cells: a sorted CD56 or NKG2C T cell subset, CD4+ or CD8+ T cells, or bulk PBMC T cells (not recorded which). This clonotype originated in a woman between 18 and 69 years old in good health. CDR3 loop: CASSLGDRETQYF.